This TCR beta chain emerged from a study of cytomegalovirus exposure and HLA in healthy donors. The study ran its PCR with 60 Vbeta and 13 Jbeta primers. Assay: immunoSEQ multiplex PCR; the TCRdb copy retains only in-frame clones and omits some. The sample data list 150,000 to 200,000 clones. Germline assignment: CDR1 LGHNA and CDR2 YSLEER. V gave up 4 bases and J gave up 8 bases; unmatched junction bases: 6. This CDR3 comprises 14 residues. This chain connects TRBV4-3 to TRBJ1-4; 8 bases agree with TRBD1. Sequenced input: PBMCs. This TCR was recovered from a woman between 18 and 29 years old in good health and CMV-seropositive. The CDR3: CASSLDRVREKLFF. The CDR3 region has the DNA TGCGCCAGCAGCCTGGACAGGGTCCGCGAAAAACTGTTTTTT.